These T cell receptor beta chains were read from a single sample in a study of T-cell reconstitution after alpha-beta-depleted transplantation in children. TCRdb itself ran the PCR reads through MiXCR, one entry per CDR3 protein. The sample lists hundreds of thousands of distinct CDR3 sequences, around a sixth occurring once. Specimen: PBMCs from the stem cell graft donor, collected from the stem cell graft. The receptors derive from a human donor who donated a stem cell graft to a child with acute myeloid leukemia. Both conserved end residues are part of each CDR3. A D gene is named only where the DNA matches it firmly. Some rows have no size entry. The others give once, few or many, or a class for an expanded clone.

D: NA; V: TRBV6-5; size: few; J: TRBJ2-7; CDR3: CASSYTRGQVEQYF
D: TRBD1; V: TRBV29-1; size: many; J: TRBJ1-1; CDR3: CSVEDRGGLTEAFF
D: NA; V: TRBV10-2; size: many; J: TRBJ1-1; CDR3: CATTLDRRNTEAFF
D: TRBD2; V: TRBV7-2; size: few; J: TRBJ2-1; CDR3: CASSLLGAGGRRNEQFF
D: NA; V: TRBV28; size: NA; J: TRBJ2-2; CDR3: CASSFLATANTGELFF
D: TRBD2; V: TRBV9; size: NA; J: TRBJ2-2; CDR3: CASSFWTSGHTGELFF
D: TRBD2; V: TRBV11-1; size: NA; J: TRBJ2-1; CDR3: CASTRTGLAGGPINAPEQFF
D: NA; V: TRBV4-3; size: NA; J: TRBJ1-4; CDR3: CASSQDRRGPTNEKLFF
D: TRBD2; V: TRBV20-1; size: NA; J: TRBJ2-1; CDR3: CCAYALLAGTQRNEQFF
D: TRBD2; V: TRBV20-1; size: NA; J: TRBJ2-1; CDR3: CSASPSGGVYNEQFF
D: TRBD1; V: TRBV6-2/TRBV6-3; size: once; J: TRBJ2-2; CDR3: CASSNLDRAEVGELFF
D: NA; V: TRBV7-3; size: few; J: TRBJ2-6; CDR3: CASSLDRSSGANVLTF
D: TRBD1; V: TRBV10-2; size: NA; J: TRBJ1-1; CDR3: CASSELDRGAFF
D: NA; V: TRBV12-3/TRBV12-4; size: few; J: TRBJ1-5; CDR3: CASGRRGSNQPQHF
D: TRBD1; V: TRBV7-9; size: NA; J: TRBJ2-7; CDR3: CASSLGDRRYEQYF
D: NA; V: TRBV5-1; size: few; J: TRBJ2-1; CDR3: CASTVGGPYNEQFF
D: TRBD1; V: TRBV6-1; size: few; J: TRBJ1-5; CDR3: CASTGTVQPQHF
D: NA; V: TRBV11-3; size: NA; J: TRBJ2-7; CDR3: CASSFPSQPYEQYF
D: TRBD2; V: TRBV20-1; size: many; J: TRBJ2-1; CDR3: CSASFDLLAGGIDEQFF
D: TRBD1; V: TRBV28; size: few; J: TRBJ1-3; CDR3: CASTPGGGNTIYF
D: NA; V: TRBV28; size: few; J: TRBJ1-1; CDR3: CASRPDSGRGNTEAFF
D: NA; V: TRBV9; size: NA; J: TRBJ2-1; CDR3: CASSVSGAEGPYNEQFF
D: NA; V: TRBV4-1; size: NA; J: TRBJ1-5; CDR3: CASSENQGSNQPQHF
D: TRBD2; V: TRBV7-2; size: many; J: TRBJ2-1; CDR3: CASSFSGGNYNEQFF
D: NA; V: TRBV24-1; size: many; J: TRBJ2-3; CDR3: CATTAGDTQYF
D: NA; V: TRBV20-1; size: many; J: TRBJ1-5; CDR3: CSARQRSNQPQHF
D: TRBD2; V: TRBV24-1; size: NA; J: TRBJ2-3; CDR3: CATSDPLGLAGADTQYF
D: NA; V: TRBV7-9; size: few; J: TRBJ1-1; CDR3: CASTGTPNTEAFF
D: NA; V: TRBV5-6; size: NA; J: TRBJ1-4; CDR3: CASSLDQGRNEKLFF
D: TRBD1; V: TRBV20-1; size: many; J: TRBJ1-2; CDR3: CSVQRGDRGHRGYTF
D: NA; V: TRBV24-1; size: NA; J: TRBJ2-3; CDR3: CATSEEDSRQDTQYF
D: TRBD1; V: TRBV20-1; size: many; J: TRBJ1-2; CDR3: CSAVLSGTGQGYTF
D: TRBD1; V: TRBV6-1; size: many; J: TRBJ1-5; CDR3: CASSPGQGVQPQHF
D: TRBD1; V: TRBV6-2/TRBV6-3; size: few; J: TRBJ2-1; CDR3: CASSYLRDRTYNEQFF
D: TRBD2; V: TRBV15; size: many; J: TRBJ2-5; CDR3: CATSRKGLAGLETQYF
D: TRBD1; V: TRBV18; size: NA; J: TRBJ1-5; CDR3: CASSPDRSQPQHF
D: NA; V: TRBV20-1; size: many; J: TRBJ1-5; CDR3: CSASAGGGGNQPQHF
D: NA; V: TRBV2; size: NA; J: TRBJ2-1; CDR3: CATPRGGAYEQFF
D: NA; V: TRBV20-1; size: few; J: TRBJ1-6; CDR3: CSARGGGANSPLHF
D: NA; V: TRBV10-2; size: NA; J: TRBJ1-5; CDR3: CASSDKAFYQPQHF
D: NA; V: TRBV7-2; size: NA; J: TRBJ1-1; CDR3: CASSLAGPTEAFF
D: NA; V: TRBV7-2; size: few; J: TRBJ1-5; CDR3: CASSLAIGGRINQPQHF
D: TRBD2; V: TRBV20-1; size: many; J: TRBJ2-1; CDR3: CSARDLTGGPHNEQFF
D: NA; V: TRBV15; size: NA; J: TRBJ2-2; CDR3: CATSRSTFSGELFF
D: NA; V: TRBV5-1; size: few; J: TRBJ2-6; CDR3: CASSLVAASGANVLTF
D: NA; V: TRBV7-9; size: once; J: TRBJ1-2; CDR3: CASSKTGLHYGYTF
D: TRBD1; V: TRBV20-1; size: many; J: TRBJ1-3; CDR3: CSARDEIQGDRNTIYF
D: NA; V: TRBV5-1; size: NA; J: TRBJ2-5; CDR3: CASSLEGGALQETQYF
D: NA; V: TRBV5-6; size: few; J: TRBJ1-2; CDR3: CASSLVSLDNYGYTF
D: NA; V: TRBV7-9; size: few; J: TRBJ1-6; CDR3: CASSSLGVGGSPLHF
D: NA; V: TRBV12-3/TRBV12-4; size: NA; J: TRBJ2-5; CDR3: CASSTGQLYETQYF
D: TRBD2; V: TRBV9; size: few; J: TRBJ2-3; CDR3: CASSVTTGGPIDTQYF
D: NA; V: TRBV27; size: NA; J: TRBJ1-4; CDR3: CASGNNEKLFF